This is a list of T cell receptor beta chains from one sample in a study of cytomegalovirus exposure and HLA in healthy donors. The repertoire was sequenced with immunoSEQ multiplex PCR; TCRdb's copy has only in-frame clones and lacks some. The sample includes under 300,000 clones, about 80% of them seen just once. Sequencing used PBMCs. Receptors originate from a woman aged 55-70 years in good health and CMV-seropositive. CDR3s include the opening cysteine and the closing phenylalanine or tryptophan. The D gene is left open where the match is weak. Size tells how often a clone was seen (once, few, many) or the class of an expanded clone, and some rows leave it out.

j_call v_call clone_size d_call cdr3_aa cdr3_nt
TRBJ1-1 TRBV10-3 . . CATLTNRGTEAFF TGTGCTACCCTAACTAATCGAGGGACTGAAGCTTTCTTT
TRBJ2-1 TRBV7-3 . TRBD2 CASSLKREGNNEQFF TGTGCCAGCAGCTTAAAGCGGGAGGGAAACAATGAGCAGTTCTTC
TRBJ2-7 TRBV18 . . CASSPRTITIYEQYF TGTGCCAGCTCACCAAGGACTATTACAATCTACGAGCAGTACTTC
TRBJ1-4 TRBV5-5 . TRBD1 CASSPRTGGFNEKLFF TGTGCCAGCAGCCCTAGGACAGGGGGGTTTAATGAAAAACTGTTTTTT
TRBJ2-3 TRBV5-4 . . CASSIPAQGGDTQYF TGTGCCAGCAGCATCCCAGCTCAGGGGGGAGATACGCAGTATTTT
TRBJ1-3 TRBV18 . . CASSPGTPGNTIYF TGTGCCAGCTCACCCGGGACACCTGGAAACACCATATATTTT
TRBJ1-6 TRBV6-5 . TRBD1 CASSHGQGTSPLHF TGTGCCAGCAGTCACGGACAGGGTACTTCACCCCTCCACTTT
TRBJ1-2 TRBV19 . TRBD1 CASSPRDRGAANYGYTF TGTGCCAGTAGTCCGCGGGACAGGGGAGCGGCTAACTATGGCTACACCTTC
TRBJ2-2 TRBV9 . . CASSPRQQGTGELFF TGTGCCAGCAGCCCCCGACAACAGGGCACCGGGGAGCTGTTTTTT
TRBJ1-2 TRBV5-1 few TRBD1 CASSYESDRAAYGYTF TGCGCCAGCAGCTACGAATCTGACAGGGCGGCCTATGGCTACACCTTC
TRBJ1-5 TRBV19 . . CASRRTVEIVNQPQHF TGTGCCAGTAGGCGGACAGTTGAAATAGTCAATCAGCCCCAGCATTTT
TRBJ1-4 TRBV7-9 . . CASSSRQAGNEKLFF TGTGCCAGCAGCTCAAGACAGGCAGGGAATGAAAAACTGTTTTTT
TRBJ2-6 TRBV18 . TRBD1 CASSPPGQLSGANVLTF TGTGCCAGCTCACCTCCGGGACAGCTCTCTGGGGCCAACGTCCTGACTTTC
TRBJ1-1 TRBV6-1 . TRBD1 CASRRDRGSGAFF TGTGCCAGCAGGCGGGACAGGGGGTCTGGAGCTTTCTTT
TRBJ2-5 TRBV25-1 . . CASSEFNQETQYF TGTGCCAGCAGTGAATTTAATCAAGAGACCCAGTACTTC
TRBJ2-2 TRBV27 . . CASKGITNTGELFF TGTGCCAGCAAGGGGATAACGAACACCGGGGAGCTGTTTTTT
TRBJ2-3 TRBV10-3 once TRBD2 CAISERGGRTDTQYF TGTGCCATCAGTGAGAGGGGCGGGAGAACAGATACGCAGTATTTT
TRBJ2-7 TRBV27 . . CASRSGDYEQYF TGTGCCAGCAGATCGGGGGACTACGAGCAGTACTTC
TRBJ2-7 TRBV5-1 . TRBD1 CASSRTGVEQYF TGCGCCAGCAGCAGGACAGGGGTCGAGCAGTACTTC
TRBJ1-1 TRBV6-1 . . CASSEALGGSDTEAFF TGTGCCAGCAGTGAAGCGCTCGGGGGGAGTGACACTGAAGCTTTCTTT
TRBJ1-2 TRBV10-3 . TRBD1 CAISAGTGGSVGYTF TGTGCCATCAGTGCCGGGACAGGGGGTTCTGTCGGCTACACCTTC
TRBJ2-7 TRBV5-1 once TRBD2 CASSLSRLAGGSYEQYF TGCGCCAGCAGCTTGTCTAGACTAGCGGGAGGCTCCTACGAGCAGTACTTC
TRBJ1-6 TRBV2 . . CASRPGTTLNNSPLHF TGTGCCAGCAGGCCCGGGACTACCCTAAATAATTCACCCCTCCACTTT
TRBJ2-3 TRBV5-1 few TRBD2 CASRQREYTDTQYF TGCGCCAGCAGACAGCGGGAATACACAGATACGCAGTATTTT
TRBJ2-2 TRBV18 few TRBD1 CASSPGTGSHTGELFF TGTGCCAGCTCACCTGGGACAGGGTCTCACACCGGGGAGCTGTTTTTT
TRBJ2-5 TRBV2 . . CASSTGKEQTQYF TGTGCCAGCAGTACAGGGAAAGAACAGACCCAGTACTTC